A single sample is the source of the 11 T cell receptor beta chains below, sequenced in a study of blood T cell repertoires in COVID-19. Sequenced by immunoSEQ multiplex PCR; TCRdb stores in-frame clones only, minus some. The sample lists roughly 100,000 clones, 70% to 90% seen once, with 2.5% to 3.5% in the top ten. The sample comprised peripheral blood. All receptors come from a man in his forties or fifties in a cohort sampled during active COVID-19.

This clone was detected only a few times. The V call is TRBV2, the J call TRBJ1-5; 8 bases map to TRBD1. V lost 6 bases, J lost 3 bases, and 7 bases stayed unmatched. Germline loops: CDR1 SNHLY, CDR2 FYNNEI. This CDR3 has 15 amino acids. CDR3 DNA: TGTGCCAGCAGCGGGGGACAGGACGCCAATCAGCCCCAGCATTTT. Translation: CASSGGQDANQPQHF.

V is TRBV7-2 and J is TRBJ1-5; 7 bases match TRBD1. After removal of 4 bases from V and 5 bases from J, the junction contained 5 bases not matched to a gene. The CDR3 covers 14 residues. CDR1 SGHTA and CDR2 FQGNSA come from the germline V gene. CDR3 nucleotides: TGTGCCAGCAGCTCTGACAGGGCTTATCAGCCCCAGCATTTT. Protein: CASSSDRAYQPQHF.

The chain has TRBV4-1 and TRBJ1-6; 9 nucleotides align to TRBD1. CDR1 MGHRA and CDR2 YSYEKL come from the germline V gene. The CDR3 spans 17 residues. V lost 0 bases, J lost 7 bases, and 7 bases stayed unmatched. In DNA, the CDR3 is TGCGCCAGCAGCCAAGATGGCAGGACAGGGGAGAATTCACCCCTCCACTTT. Translated, it gives CASSQDGRTGENSPLHF.

The CDR3 loop is CASSLVGGADTQYF. The CDR3 region has the DNA TGTGCCAGCAGCCTAGTGGGGGGAGCGGATACGCAGTATTTT. This chain joins TRBV7-2 and TRBJ2-3; D might be TRBD2 (6 bases). The V end lost 5 bases, the J end lost 6 bases, and 15 bases lay between the germline ends. Germline V gene lookup returns CDR1 SGHTA and CDR2 FQGNSA. The CDR3 totals 14 residues.

This chain connects TRBV12-3 or TRBV12-4 to TRBJ1-2; 8 nucleotides match TRBD1. The length of the CDR3 is 13 residues. Trimming cost V 6 bases and J 5 bases; bases outside gene matches: 5. For the CDR3, the DNA is TGTGCCAGCAGCTCACAGGGGGGGTATGGCTACACCTTC. Its protein product is CASSSQGGYGYTF.

The genes are TRBV10-3 and TRBJ1-4, with TRBD1 identical over 7 bases. CDR1 is ENHRY and CDR2 is SYGVKD in the germline V gene. This CDR3 is 14 amino acids long. V dropped 0 bases and J dropped 7; count of bases not matched to a gene: 2. The CDR3 loop reads CAISESRDSEKLFF. CDR3 DNA: TGTGCCATCAGTGAGTCTAGGGACAGTGAAAAACTGTTTTTT.

Turning to this clone: Possible read error: a much larger clone is one base away. The same CDR3 also results from other DNA sequences found in this sample. The chain couples TRBV5-6 to TRBJ2-1; D might be TRBD1 (6 bases). V was clipped by 4 bases and J by 4 bases, with 9 bases between them. The CDR3 runs 13 residues. Germline V gene data show CDR1 as SGHDT and CDR2 as YYEEEE. The CDR3 reads CASSPGQYNEQFF. The CDR3 DNA follows: TGTGCCAGCAGCCCAGGACAGTACAATGAGCAGTTCTTC.

This chain connects TRBV7-2 to TRBJ1-6; 7 bases map to TRBD1. CDR3 length: 14 residues. The V segment lost 2 bases and the J segment 7 bases; nucleotides outside the gene matches: 2. Germline-derived CDR1 and CDR2 are SGHTA and FQGNSA. The DNA for the CDR3 is TGTGCCAGCAGCTTAAACAGGGGAAATTCACCCCTCCACTTT. This gives the protein CASSLNRGNSPLHF.

V and J are TRBV11-1 and TRBJ2-5, with 11 bases that match TRBD2. The J segment lost 5 bases and the V segment lost 5 bases, leaving 10 bases of the junction unmatched. This CDR3 contains 16 residues. CDR1 is SGHAT, CDR2 FQDESV, per germline (reference sequence). CDR3 coding DNA: TGTGCCAGCAGCGTAATAGCGGGGGGGCTCGTTGAGACCCAGTACTTC. This gives the protein CASSVIAGGLVETQYF.

This chain joins TRBV6-5 and TRBJ2-5; 8 bases are shared with TRBD1. The V and J ends lost 6 bases and 7 bases, in that order; junction bases with no gene match: 7. The CDR3 spans 13 residues. Germline values: CDR1 MNHEY, CDR2 SVGAGI. The CDR3 is CASRRDRLGTQYF. The CDR3 DNA sequence: TGTGCCAGCAGAAGGGACAGGCTCGGGACCCAGTACTTC.

The chain links TRBV5-1 to TRBJ1-1, with TRBD1 identical over 8 bases. Germline lookup yields CDR1 SGHRS and CDR2 YFSETQ. V gave up 1 base and J gave up 3 bases; unmatched junction bases: 14. CDR3 size: 18 residues. The CDR3 loop reads CASSLKGQGAAPDTEAFF. As DNA, the CDR3 is TGCGCCAGCAGCTTGAAGGGTCAGGGGGCTGCCCCTGACACTGAAGCTTTCTTT.